This record covers a single T cell receptor beta chain. Its antigen is undetermined. This record belongs to a study of T cell repertoires in cytomegalovirus infection. Study-level background: Indicated by public TCR beta signatures were CMV infection and matching HLA type.

Study-level results: Using cumulative public TCR beta family frequency, the authors identified those who carried CMV together with the relevant HLA. Clonotype analysis showed dominance of the ex vivo response by HLA-C-restricted CMV-specific TCR beta clonotypes.

This CDR3 contains 15 residues. Trimming cost V 3 bases and J 4 bases, with 13 bases left between them. CDR1 is ENHRY, CDR2 SYGVKD, per germline. One entry per CDR3 protein results from TCRdb running MiXCR on the reads. The data show over 150,000 distinct CDR3 sequences, roughly 14% seen once. The sequencing sample was made of PBMCs. This chain links TRBV10-3 with TRBJ1-3, with D tentatively TRBD1 (6 bases). This TCR was recovered from a human donor in good health (CMV status not recorded). Some clones in this sample may be carry-over from other donors' samples. The CDR3 reads CAISDLQGAGNTIYF. CDR3 coding DNA: TGTGCCATCAGTGACCTACAGGGAGCGGGAAACACCATATATTTT.